The table lists the clone carrying this T cell receptor (beta chain) with a few counts. Its matching antigen is unknown. The CDR3 end lies 3 residues beyond the end of the read and is filled in from the germline J gene. These data belong to a study of T cell clonality in common variable immunodeficiency. The study's findings and limits: In common variable immunodeficiency, TCR beta chains reportedly carried fewer deletions and N-nucleotide insertions.

Trimming cost V 4 bases and J 4 bases, with 14 bases left between them. Germline V lookup: CDR1 MRHNA, CDR2 SNTAGT. This CDR3 region has 15 residues. All CVID subjects were on immunoglobulin replacement for at least one year. Sequencing input was equivalent genomic DNA from CVID and controls. Generated by immunoSEQ multiplex PCR, the TCRdb table keeps only in-frame clones and is missing some. The profile covers tens of thousands of clones, none occurring a single time. The sample comprised peripheral blood mononuclear cells. V usage is TRBV6-4 and J usage is TRBJ2-1; D possibly corresponds to TRBD2 (5 bases). The clonotype was recovered from a human donor with common variable immunodeficiency. CDR3 DNA, as far as it was read: TGTGCCAGCAGTGCCCAAGCGGAGGCTTACAATGAG. It specifies CASSAQAEAYNE. The CDR3 in full is CASSAQAEAYNEQFF.